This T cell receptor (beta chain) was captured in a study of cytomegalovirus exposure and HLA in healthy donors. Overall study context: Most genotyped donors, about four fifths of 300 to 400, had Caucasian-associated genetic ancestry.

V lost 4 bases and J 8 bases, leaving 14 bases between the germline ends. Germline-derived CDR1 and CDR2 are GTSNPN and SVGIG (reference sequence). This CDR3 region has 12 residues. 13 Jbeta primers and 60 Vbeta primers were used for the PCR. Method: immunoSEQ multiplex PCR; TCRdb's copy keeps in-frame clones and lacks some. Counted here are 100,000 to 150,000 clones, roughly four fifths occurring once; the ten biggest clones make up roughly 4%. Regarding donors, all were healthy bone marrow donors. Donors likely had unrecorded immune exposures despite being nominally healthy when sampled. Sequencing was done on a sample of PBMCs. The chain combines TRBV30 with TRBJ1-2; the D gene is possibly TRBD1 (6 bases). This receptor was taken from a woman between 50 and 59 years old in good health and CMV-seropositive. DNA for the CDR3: TGTGCCTGGACTTCGACAGGCTCCGGCTACACCTTC. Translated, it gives CAWTSTGSGYTF. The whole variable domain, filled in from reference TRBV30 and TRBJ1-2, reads SQTIHQWPATLVQPVGSPLSLECTVEGTSNPNLYWYRQAAGRGLQLLFYSVGIGQISSEVPQNLSASRPQDRQFILSSKKLLLSDSGFYLCAWTSTGSGYTFGSGTRLTVV.